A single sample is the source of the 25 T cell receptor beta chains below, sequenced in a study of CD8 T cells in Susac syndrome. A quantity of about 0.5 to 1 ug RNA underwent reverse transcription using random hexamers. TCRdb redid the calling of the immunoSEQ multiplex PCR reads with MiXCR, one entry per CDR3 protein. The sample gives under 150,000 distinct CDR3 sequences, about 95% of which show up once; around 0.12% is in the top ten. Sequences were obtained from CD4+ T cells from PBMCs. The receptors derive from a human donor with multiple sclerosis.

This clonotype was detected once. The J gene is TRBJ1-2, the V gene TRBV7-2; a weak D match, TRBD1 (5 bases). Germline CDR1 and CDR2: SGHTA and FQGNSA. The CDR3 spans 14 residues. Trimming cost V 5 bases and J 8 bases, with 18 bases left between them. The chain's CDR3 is CASSTPTAIDGYTF. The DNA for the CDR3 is TGTGCCAGCAGCACACCGACAGCTATCGACGGCTACACCTTC.

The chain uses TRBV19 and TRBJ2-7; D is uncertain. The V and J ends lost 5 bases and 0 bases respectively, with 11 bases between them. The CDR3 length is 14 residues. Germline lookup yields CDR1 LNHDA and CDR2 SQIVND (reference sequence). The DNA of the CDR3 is TGTGCCAGTAGTGCGCTGATCAGCTCCTACGAGCAGTACTTC. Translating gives CASSALISSYEQYF.

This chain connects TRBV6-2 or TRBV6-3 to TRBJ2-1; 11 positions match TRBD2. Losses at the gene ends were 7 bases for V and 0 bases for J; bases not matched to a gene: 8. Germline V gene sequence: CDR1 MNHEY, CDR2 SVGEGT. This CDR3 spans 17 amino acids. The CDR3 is CASNLAGGPSSYNEQFF. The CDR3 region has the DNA TGTGCCAGCAACCTAGCGGGGGGCCCTAGCTCCTACAATGAGCAGTTCTTC.

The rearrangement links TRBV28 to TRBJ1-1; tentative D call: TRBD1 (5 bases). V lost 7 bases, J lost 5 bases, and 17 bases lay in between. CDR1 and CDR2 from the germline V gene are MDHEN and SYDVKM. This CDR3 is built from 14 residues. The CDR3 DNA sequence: TGTGCCAGCACCCCAAGGAGGCGGGGGACTGAAGCTTTCTTT. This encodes CASTPRRRGTEAFF.

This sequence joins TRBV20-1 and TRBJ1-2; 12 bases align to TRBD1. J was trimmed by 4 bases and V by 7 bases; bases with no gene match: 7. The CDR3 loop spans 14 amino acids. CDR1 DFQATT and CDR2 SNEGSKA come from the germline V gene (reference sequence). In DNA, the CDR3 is TGCAGTGGGGACAGGGGGCTTGAAAGCTATGGCTACACCTTC. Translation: CSGDRGLESYGYTF.

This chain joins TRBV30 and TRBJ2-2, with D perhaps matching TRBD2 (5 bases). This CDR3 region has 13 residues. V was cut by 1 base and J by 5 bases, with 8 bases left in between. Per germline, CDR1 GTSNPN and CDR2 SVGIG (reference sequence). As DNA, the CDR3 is TGTGCCTGGAGTGCGGGAAGGACCGGGGAGCTGTTTTTT. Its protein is CAWSAGRTGELFF.

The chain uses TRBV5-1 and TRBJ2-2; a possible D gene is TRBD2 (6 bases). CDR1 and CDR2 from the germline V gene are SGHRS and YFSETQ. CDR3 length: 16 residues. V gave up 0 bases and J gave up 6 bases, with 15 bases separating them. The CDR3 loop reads CASSLGVGSGSGELFF. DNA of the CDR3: TGCGCCAGCAGCTTGGGGGTCGGGAGCGGTTCCGGGGAGCTGTTTTTT.

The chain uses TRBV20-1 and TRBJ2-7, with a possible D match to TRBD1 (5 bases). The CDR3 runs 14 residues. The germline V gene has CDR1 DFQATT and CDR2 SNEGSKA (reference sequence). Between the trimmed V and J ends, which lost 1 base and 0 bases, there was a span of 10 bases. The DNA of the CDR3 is TGCAGTGCTAGAGGGGGCCAGAGCTCCTACGAGCAGTACTTC. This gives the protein CSARGGQSSYEQYF.

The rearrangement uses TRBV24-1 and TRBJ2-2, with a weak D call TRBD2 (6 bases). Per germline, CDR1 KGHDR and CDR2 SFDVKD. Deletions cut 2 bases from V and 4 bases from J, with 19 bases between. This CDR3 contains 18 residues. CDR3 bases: TGTGCCACCAGTGATTCGGATGTCCGGGACTCTTTCACCGGGGAGCTGTTTTTT. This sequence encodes CATSDSDVRDSFTGELFF.

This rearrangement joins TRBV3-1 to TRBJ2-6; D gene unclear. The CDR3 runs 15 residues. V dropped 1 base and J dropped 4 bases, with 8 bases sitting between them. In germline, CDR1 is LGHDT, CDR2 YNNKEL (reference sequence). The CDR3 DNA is TGTGCCAGCAGCCAAGTCTCATCGGGGGCCAACGTCCTGACTTTC. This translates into CASSQVSSGANVLTF. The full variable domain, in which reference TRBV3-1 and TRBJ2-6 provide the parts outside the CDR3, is DTAVSQTPKYLVTQMGNDKSIKCEQNLGHDTMYWYKQDSKKFLKIMFSYNNKELIINETVPNRFSPKSPDKAHLNLHINSLELGDSAVYFCASSQVSSGANVLTFGAGSRLTVL.

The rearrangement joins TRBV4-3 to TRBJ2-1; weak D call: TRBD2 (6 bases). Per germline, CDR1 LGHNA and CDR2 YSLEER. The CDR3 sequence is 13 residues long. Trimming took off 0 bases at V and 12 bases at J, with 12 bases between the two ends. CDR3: CASSQDLEGRQFF. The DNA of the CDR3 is TGCGCCAGCAGCCAAGATTTGGAGGGGAGGCAGTTCTTC.

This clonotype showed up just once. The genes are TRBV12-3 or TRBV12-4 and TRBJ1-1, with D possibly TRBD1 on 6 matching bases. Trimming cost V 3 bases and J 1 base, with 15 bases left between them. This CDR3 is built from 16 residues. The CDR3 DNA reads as TGTGCCAGCAGTTTGGCCTCGTGGGGGCAGAACACTGAAGCTTTCTTT. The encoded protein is CASSLASWGQNTEAFF.

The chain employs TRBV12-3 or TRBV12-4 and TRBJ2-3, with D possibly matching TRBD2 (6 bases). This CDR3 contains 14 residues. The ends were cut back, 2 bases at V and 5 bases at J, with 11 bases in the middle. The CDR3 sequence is CASSLRELGDTQYF. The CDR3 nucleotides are TGTGCCAGCAGTTTACGGGAGCTCGGAGATACGCAGTATTTT.

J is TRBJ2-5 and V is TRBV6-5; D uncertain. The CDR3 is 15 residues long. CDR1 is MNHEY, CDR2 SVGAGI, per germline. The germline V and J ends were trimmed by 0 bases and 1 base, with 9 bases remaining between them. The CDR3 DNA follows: TGTGCCAGCAGTTACTCGGGGTCGCTCCAAGAGACCCAGTACTTC. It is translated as CASSYSGSLQETQYF.

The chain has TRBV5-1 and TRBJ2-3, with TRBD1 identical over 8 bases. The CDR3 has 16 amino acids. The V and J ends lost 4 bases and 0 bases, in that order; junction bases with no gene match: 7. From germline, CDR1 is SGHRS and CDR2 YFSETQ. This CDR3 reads CASSPWTGPSTDTQYF. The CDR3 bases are TGCGCCAGCAGCCCTTGGACAGGGCCTAGCACAGATACGCAGTATTTT.

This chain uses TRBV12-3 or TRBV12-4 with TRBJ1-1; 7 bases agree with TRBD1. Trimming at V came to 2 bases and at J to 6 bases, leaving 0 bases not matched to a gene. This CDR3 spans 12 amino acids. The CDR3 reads CASSLQGAEAFF. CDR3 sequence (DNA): TGTGCCAGCAGTTTACAGGGGGCTGAAGCTTTCTTT.

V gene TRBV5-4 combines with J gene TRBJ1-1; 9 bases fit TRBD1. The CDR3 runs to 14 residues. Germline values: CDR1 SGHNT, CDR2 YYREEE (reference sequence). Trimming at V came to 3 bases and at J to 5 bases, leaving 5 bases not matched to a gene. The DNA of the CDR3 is TGTGCCAGCAGCTCACAGGGGGCGCGGACTGAAGCTTTCTTT. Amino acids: CASSSQGARTEAFF.

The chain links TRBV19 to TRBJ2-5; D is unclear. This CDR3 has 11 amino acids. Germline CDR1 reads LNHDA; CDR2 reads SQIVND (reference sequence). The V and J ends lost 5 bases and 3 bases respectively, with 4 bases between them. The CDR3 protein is CASSAKETQYF. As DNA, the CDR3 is TGTGCCAGTAGTGCTAAAGAGACCCAGTACTTC.

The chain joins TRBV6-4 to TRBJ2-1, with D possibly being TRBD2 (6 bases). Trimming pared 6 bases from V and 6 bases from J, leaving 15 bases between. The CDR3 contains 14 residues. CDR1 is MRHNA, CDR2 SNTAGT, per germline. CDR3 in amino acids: CASRAVGGTNEQFF. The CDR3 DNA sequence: TGTGCCAGCAGAGCAGTAGGAGGGACCAATGAGCAGTTCTTC.

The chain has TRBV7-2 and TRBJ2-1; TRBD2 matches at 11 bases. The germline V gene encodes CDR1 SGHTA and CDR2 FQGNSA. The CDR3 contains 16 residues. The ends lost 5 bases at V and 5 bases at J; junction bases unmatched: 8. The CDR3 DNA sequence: TGTGCCAGCAGCCCTTTAGCGGGAGGGCGGCACAATGAGCAGTTCTTC. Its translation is CASSPLAGGRHNEQFF.

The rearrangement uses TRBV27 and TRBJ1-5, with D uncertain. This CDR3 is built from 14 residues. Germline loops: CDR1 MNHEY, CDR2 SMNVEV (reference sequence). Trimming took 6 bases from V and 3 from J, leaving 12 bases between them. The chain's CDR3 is CASRADASNQPQHF. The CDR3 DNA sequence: TGTGCCAGCAGGGCAGACGCCTCCAATCAGCCCCAGCATTTT.

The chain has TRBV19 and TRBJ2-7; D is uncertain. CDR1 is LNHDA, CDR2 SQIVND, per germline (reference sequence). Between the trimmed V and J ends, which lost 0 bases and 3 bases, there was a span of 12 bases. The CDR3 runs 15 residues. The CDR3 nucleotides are TGTGCCAGTAGTATAGACTACAGTTACTACTACGAGCAGTACTTC. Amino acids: CASSIDYSYYYEQYF.

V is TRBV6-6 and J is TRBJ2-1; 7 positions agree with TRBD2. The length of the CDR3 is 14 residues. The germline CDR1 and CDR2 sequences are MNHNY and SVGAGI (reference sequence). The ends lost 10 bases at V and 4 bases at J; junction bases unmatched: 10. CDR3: CATNRLADYNEQFF. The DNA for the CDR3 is TGTGCCACCAACCGGCTAGCGGATTACAATGAGCAGTTCTTC.

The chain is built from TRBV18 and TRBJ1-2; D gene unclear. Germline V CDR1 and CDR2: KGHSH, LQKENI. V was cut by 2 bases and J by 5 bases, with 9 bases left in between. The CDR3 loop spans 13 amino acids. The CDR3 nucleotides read TGTGCCAGCTCACCAGACGGAGGTTATGGCTACACCTTC. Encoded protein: CASSPDGGYGYTF.

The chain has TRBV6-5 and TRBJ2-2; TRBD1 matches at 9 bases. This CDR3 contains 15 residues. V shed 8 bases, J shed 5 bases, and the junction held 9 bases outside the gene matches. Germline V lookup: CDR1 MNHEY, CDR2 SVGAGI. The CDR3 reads CASLRQGQGTGELFF. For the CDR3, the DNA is TGTGCCAGCCTAAGACAGGGACAGGGTACCGGGGAGCTGTTTTTT.